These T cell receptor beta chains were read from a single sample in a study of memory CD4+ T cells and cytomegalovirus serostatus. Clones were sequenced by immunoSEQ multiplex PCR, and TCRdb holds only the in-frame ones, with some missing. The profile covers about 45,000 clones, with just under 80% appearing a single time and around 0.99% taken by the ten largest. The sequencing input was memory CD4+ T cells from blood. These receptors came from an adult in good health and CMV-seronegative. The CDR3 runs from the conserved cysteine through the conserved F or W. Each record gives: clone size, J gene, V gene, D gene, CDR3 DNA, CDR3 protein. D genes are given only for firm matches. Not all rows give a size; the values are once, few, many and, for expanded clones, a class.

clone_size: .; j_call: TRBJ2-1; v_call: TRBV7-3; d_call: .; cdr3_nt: TGTGCCAGCAGCTTGGGACATACTAGCATGCCGTTCTTC; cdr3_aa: CASSLGHTSMPFF
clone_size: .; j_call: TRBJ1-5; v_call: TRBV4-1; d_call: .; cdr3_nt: TGCGCCAGCAGCCAATCGGGGAATCAGCCCCAGCATTTT; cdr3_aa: CASSQSGNQPQHF
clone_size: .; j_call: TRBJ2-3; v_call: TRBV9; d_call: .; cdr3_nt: TGTGCCAGCAGCGTCCTAGATACGCAGTATTTT; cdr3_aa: CASSVLDTQYF
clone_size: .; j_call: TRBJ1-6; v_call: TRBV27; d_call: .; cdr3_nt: TGTGCCAGCAGTTTATCGGGCAGGGTGAGGTCACCCCTCCACTTT; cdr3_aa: CASSLSGRVRSPLHF
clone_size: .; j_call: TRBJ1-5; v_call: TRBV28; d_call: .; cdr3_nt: TGTGCCAGCACCCACGTCGGGGTTATCCATTTT; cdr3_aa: CASTHVGVIHF
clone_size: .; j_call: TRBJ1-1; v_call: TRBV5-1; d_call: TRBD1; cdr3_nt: TGCGCCAGCAGCCCTGGACAGGTGGCTGTAAACACTGAAGCTTTCTTT; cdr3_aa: CASSPGQVAVNTEAFF
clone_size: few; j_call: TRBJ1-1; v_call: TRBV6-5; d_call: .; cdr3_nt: TGTGCCAGCAGTTACGGTCCGGCGGGGCAGGGAACTGAAGCTTTCTTT; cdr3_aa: CASSYGPAGQGTEAFF
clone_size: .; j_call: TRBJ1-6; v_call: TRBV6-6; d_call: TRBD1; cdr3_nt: TGTGCCAGCAGTCCGACAGGGAGAAATTCACCCCTCCACTTT; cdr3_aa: CASSPTGRNSPLHF
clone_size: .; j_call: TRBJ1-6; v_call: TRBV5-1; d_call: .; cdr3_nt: TGCGCCAGCAGCTCTACACCGGGACAACAGTCACCCCTCCACTTT; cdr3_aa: CASSSTPGQQSPLHF
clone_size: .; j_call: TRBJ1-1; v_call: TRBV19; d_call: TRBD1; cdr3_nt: TGTGCCAGTAGAAAGCAACAGGGGGCCTCTAACACTGAAGCTTTCTTT; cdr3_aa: CASRKQQGASNTEAFF
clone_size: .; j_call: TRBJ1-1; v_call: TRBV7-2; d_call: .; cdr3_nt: TGTGCCAGCTCATCGACGGCGACTACCGCTGAAGCTTTCTTT; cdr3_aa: CASSSTATTAEAFF
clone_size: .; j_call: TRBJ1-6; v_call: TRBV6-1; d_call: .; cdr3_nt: TGTGCCAGCAGTGATATCGGAGTTGCCCCCAATTCACCCCTCCACTTT; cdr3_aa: CASSDIGVAPNSPLHF
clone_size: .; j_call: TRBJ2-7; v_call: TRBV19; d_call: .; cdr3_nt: TGTGCCAGTAGTATAAACACAGGAGACTACGAGCAGTACTTC; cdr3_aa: CASSINTGDYEQYF
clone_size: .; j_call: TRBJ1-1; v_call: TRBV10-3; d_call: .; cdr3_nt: TGTGCCATCAGTGAAGAGGGGGTAACTGAAGCTTTCTTT; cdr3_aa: CAISEEGVTEAFF
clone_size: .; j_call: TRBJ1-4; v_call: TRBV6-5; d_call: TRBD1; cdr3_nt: TGTGCCAGCAGTCAGGACAGGGGGGATGAAAAACTGTTTTTT; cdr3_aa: CASSQDRGDEKLFF
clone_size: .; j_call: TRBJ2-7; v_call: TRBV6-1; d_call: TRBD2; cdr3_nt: TGTGCCAGCAGTCTCCTCGGGACTACCTACGAGCAGTACTTC; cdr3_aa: CASSLLGTTYEQYF
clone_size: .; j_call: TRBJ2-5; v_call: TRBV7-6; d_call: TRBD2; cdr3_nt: TGTGCCAGCAGTACCCAACCGGGGGGGTACCAAGAGACCCAGTACTTC; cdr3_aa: CASSTQPGGYQETQYF
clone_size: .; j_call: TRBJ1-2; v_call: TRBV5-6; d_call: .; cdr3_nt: TGTGCCAGCAGCTCAGGGAACTATGGCTACACCTTC; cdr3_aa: CASSSGNYGYTF
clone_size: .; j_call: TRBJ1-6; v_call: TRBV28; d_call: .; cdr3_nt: TGTGCCAGCAGTTTTGGGGCCAATTCACCCCTCCACTTT; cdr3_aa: CASSFGANSPLHF
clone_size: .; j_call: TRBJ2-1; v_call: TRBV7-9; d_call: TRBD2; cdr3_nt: TGTGCCAGCAGGTTAGGACTAGCCGGCAACAATGAGCAGTTCTTC; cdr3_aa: CASRLGLAGNNEQFF
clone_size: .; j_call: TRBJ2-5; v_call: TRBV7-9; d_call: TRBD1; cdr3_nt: TGTGCCAGCAGCTTAGGAGGGACAGGGGGCGATGGGACCCAGTACTTC; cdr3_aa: CASSLGGTGGDGTQYF
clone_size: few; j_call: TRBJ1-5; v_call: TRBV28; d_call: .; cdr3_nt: TGTGCCAGCAGTAGGGGTCAGCCCCAGCATTTT; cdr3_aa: CASSRGQPQHF
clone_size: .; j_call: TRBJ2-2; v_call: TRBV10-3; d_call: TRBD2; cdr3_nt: TGTGCCATCAGCCGACGACTAGCGAGCAACACCGGGGAGCTGTTTTTT; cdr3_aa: CAISRRLASNTGELFF
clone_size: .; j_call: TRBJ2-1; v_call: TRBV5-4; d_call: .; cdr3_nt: TGTGCCAGCAGCTCCCAGACGGAGAATGAGCAGTTCTTC; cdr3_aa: CASSSQTENEQFF
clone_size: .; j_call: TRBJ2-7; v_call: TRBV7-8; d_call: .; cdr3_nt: TGTGCCAGCAGCTTAGGAGGGCGATACTCCTACGAGCAGTACTTC; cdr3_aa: CASSLGGRYSYEQYF
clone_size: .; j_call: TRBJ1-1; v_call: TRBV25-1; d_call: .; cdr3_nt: TGTGCCAGCAGTGAATCCCTGCTCCATTCGAACACTGAAGCTTTCTTT; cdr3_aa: CASSESLLHSNTEAFF
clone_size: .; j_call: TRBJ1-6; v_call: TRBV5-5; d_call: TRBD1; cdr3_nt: TGTGCCAGCAGCCCACGTCGGGGACAGGGGTTTTCACCCCTCCACTTT; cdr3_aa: CASSPRRGQGFSPLHF
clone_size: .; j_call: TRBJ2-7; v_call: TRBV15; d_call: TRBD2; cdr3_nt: TGTGCCACCAGCCCCAGCCGGGGGGGGAGGTCCTACGAGCAGTACTTC; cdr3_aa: CATSPSRGGRSYEQYF
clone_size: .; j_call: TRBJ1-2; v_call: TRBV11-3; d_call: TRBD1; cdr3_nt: TGTGCCAGCAGCCCTGGACAGGGGCCGGGTGTGGATGGCTACACCTTC; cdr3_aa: CASSPGQGPGVDGYTF
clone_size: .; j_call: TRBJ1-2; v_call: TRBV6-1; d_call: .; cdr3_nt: TGTGCCAGCACTCTTCCGGGGAGGGGTGGCTACACCTTC; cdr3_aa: CASTLPGRGGYTF
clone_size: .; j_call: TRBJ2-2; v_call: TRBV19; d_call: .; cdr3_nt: TGTGCCAGTAGGGGCCCCGTGGCGACAGGAACCGGGGAGCTGTTTTTT; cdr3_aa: CASRGPVATGTGELFF
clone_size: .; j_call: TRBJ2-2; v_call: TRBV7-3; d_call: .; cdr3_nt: TGTGCCAGCAGCTTAAGAGGGGGGGGCACCACCGGGGAGCTGTTTTTT; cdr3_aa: CASSLRGGGTTGELFF
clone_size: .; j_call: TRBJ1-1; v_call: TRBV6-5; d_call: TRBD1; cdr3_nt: TGTGCCAGCACCATGGGACAGATGAACACTGAAGCTTTCTTT; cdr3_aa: CASTMGQMNTEAFF
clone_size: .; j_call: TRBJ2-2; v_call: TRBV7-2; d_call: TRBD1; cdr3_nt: TGTGCCAGCAGCTTAGCTCAGGGGGCCGGGGAGCTGTTTTTT; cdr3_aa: CASSLAQGAGELFF
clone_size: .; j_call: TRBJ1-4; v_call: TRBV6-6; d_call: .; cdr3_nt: TGTGCCAGCAGAAGGGACCCCACAGCTAATGAAAAACTGTTTTTT; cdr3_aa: CASRRDPTANEKLFF
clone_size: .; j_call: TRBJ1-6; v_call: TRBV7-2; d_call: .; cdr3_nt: TGTGCCAGCAGCCTCGACGGATATAATTCACCCCTCCACTTT; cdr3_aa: CASSLDGYNSPLHF
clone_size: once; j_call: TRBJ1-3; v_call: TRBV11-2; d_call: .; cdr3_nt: TGTGCCAGCAGCCCACGCCCCCCGGGGGGGCCCGACACCATATATTTT; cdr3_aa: CASSPRPPGGPDTIYF
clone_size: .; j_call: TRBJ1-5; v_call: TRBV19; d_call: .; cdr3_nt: TGTGCCAGTAGTATAGAATGGGGGGATCAGCCCCAGCATTTT; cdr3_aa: CASSIEWGDQPQHF
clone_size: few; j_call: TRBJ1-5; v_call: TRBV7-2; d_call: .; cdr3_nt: TGTGCCAGCAGCTTAGTACAGTCCAATCAGCCCCAGCATTTT; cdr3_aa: CASSLVQSNQPQHF
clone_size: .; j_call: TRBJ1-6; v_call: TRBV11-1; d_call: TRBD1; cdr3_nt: TGTGCCAGCAGCTTAGGACAGGGCGAGTACCATTCACCCCTCCACTTT; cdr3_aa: CASSLGQGEYHSPLHF
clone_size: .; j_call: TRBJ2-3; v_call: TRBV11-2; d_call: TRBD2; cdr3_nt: TGTGCCAGCAGCTCCCTACTAGCGGGGGGGGCAGATACGCAGTATTTT; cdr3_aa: CASSSLLAGGADTQYF
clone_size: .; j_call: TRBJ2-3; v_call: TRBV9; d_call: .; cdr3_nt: TGTGCCAGCACCATGGATAGCGTGGCAGATACGCAGTATTTT; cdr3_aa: CASTMDSVADTQYF
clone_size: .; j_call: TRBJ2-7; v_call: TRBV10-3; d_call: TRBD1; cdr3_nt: TGTGCCACCAAACCAAGACAGGGATTGACCTACGAGCAGTACTTC; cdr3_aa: CATKPRQGLTYEQYF
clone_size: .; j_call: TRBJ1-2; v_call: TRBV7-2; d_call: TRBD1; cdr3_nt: TGTGCCAGCAGCCCGGACAGGGTTTCTGGCTACACCTTC; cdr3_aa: CASSPDRVSGYTF
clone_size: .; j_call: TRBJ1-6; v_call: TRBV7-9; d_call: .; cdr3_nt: TGTGCCAGCAGTCCCAGGGGAGGGGCCGGTAATTCACCCCTCCACTTT; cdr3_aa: CASSPRGGAGNSPLHF
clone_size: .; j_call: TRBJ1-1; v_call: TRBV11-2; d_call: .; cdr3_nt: TGTGCCAGCAGCTTGTCGAACACTGAAGCTTTCTTT; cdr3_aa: CASSLSNTEAFF
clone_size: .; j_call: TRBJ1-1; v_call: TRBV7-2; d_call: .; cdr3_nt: TGTGCCAGCAGCTTTAAGAACACTGAAGCTTTCTTT; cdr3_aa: CASSFKNTEAFF
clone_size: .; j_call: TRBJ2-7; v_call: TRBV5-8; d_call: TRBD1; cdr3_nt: TGTGCCAGCAGCTTGGTGCAGGGGGCTGGCTACGAGCAGTACTTC; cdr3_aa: CASSLVQGAGYEQYF
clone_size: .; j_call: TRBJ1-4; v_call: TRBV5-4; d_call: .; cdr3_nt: TGCGCCAGCAGCCGGGACGGAAATGAAAAACTGTTTTTT; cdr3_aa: CASSRDGNEKLFF
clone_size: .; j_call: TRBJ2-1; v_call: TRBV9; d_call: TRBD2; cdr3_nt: TGTGCCAGCAGCGTAGATGGACTAGCGGGGACTGAGCAGTTCTTC; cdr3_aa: CASSVDGLAGTEQFF
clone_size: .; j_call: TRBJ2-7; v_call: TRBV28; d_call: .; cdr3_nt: TGTGCCAGCAGTTCGACATTCATTCGGTACTTC; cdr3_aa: CASSSTFIRYF
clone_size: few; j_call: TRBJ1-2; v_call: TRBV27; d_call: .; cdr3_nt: TGTGCCAGCAGTTTCCGCGGCTATGACTATGGCTACACCTTC; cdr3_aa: CASSFRGYDYGYTF
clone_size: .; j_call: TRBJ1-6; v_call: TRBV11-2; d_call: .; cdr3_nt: TGTGCCAGCAGCCCTGGGCAGGGGAATCCCAATTCACCCCTCCACTTT; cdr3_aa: CASSPGQGNPNSPLHF
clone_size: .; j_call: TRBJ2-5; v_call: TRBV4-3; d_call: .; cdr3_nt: TGCGCCAGCAGCCAAGATACCCTCGGCGGGGCTCAAGAGACCCAGTACTTC; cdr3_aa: CASSQDTLGGAQETQYF